The 27 T cell receptor beta chains given below trace back to one sample, sequenced in a study of blood T cell repertoires in COVID-19 (dated by TCRdb to about 2020). Library preparation employed the immunoSEQ multiplex PCR assay. TCRdb obtained this table from immuneACCESS and retained in-frame rearrangements with V and J assigned. These tables miss some clones; where compared with another copy, unresolved V genes account for less than half of the shortfall, and the remainder is unexplained. The sample profile shows 160,000 or so clones; 84% of them were found once. Almost 10% of the sample belongs to the ten largest clones. The source material was peripheral blood. All receptors derive from a woman aged 45-59 years with acute or convalescent COVID-19.

The chain links TRBV2 to TRBJ2-5; 7 bases fit TRBD2. J lost 12 bases, V lost 6 bases, and 19 bases had no gene match. The germline CDR1 and CDR2 sequences are SNHLY and FYNNEI. The CDR3 consists of 15 residues. The DNA for the CDR3 is TGTGCCAGCAGCGACACCGGGACGAGCACCGGGACTAAGTACTTC. It yields the protein CASSDTGTSTGTKYF.

V is TRBV7-5 and J is TRBJ1-1; the table gives TRBD1 as D, unverified against the DNA. TRBV7-5 is assigned pseudogene status. CDR3 size: 13 residues. This chain's CDR3 is CARSPPTDTEAFF. CDR3 in DNA: TGTGCCAGAAGCCCCCCGACAGACACTGAAGCTTTCTTT.

This chain connects TRBV5-1 to TRBJ1-2; perhaps TRBD1 as D (5 bases). Looked up from germline, CDR1 is SGHRS and CDR2 is YFSETQ. This CDR3 contains 16 residues. Trimming left V 0 bases short and J 0 bases short, with 12 bases between. Here the CDR3 reads CASSLAGQRTNYGYTF. In nucleotides, the CDR3 is TGCGCCAGCAGCTTGGCAGGGCAGAGAACTAACTATGGCTACACCTTC.

The chain couples TRBV28 to TRBJ1-1; 9 bases are shared with TRBD1. The CDR3 is 13 amino acids. Germline-derived CDR1 and CDR2 are MDHEN and SYDVKM. With V trimmed by 7 bases and J by 7 bases, 7 bases remained unmatched. The CDR3 loop reads CASNTGQGLEAFF. The CDR3, as DNA: TGTGCCAGCAATACGGGACAGGGCCTTGAAGCTTTCTTT.

The rearrangement links TRBV7-2 to TRBJ2-4; 7 bases map to TRBD1. The CDR3 loop spans 13 amino acids. CDR1 is SGHTA and CDR2 is FQGNSA in the germline V gene. J gave up 8 bases and V 3 bases, and 4 bases lay outside the gene matches. The CDR3 DNA is TGTGCCAGCAGCTTGAGGGGGCGGGACATTCAGTACTTC. It yields the protein CASSLRGRDIQYF. Looking up the rest from reference TRBV7-2 and TRBJ2-4 gives the full variable domain: GAGVSQSPSNKVTEKGKDVELRCDPISGHTALYWYRQSLGQGLEFLIYFQGNSAPDKSGLPSDRFSAERTGGSVSTLTIQRTQQEDSAVYLCASSLRGRDIQYFGAGTRLSVL.

The V call is TRBV6-5, the J call TRBJ1-2; no clear D. Trimming stripped 4 bases from V and 8 bases from J, with 14 bases between. This CDR3 spans 13 amino acids. The germline V gene encodes CDR1 MNHEY and CDR2 SVGAGI. CDR3 nucleotide sequence: TGTGCCAGCAGTTCCCCTGGGTCCGGGGGCTACACCTTC. Translating gives CASSSPGSGGYTF.

The chain employs TRBV5-1 and TRBJ2-2, with TRBD2 matching 15 bases. With 4 bases clipped from V and 1 base from J, the junction kept 8 bases outside the gene matches. Germline lookup yields CDR1 SGHRS and CDR2 YFSETQ. The CDR3 length is 19 residues. CDR3: CASSPRTSGRALNTGELFF. DNA for the CDR3: TGCGCCAGCAGCCCCCGGACTAGCGGGAGGGCCCTGAACACCGGGGAGCTGTTTTTT.

The CDR3 sequence: CASSTSTGDLTGELFF. The CDR3 DNA reads as TGCGCCAGCAGCACCTCGACAGGGGATCTTACCGGGGAGCTGTTTTTT. The chain links TRBV4-3 to TRBJ2-2; 8 bases map to TRBD1. The germline V gene has CDR1 LGHNA and CDR2 YSLEER. Germline trimming cut 5 bases from V and 5 bases from J; bases unmatched to any gene: 10. There are 16 residues in the CDR3.

The rearrangement joins TRBV6-5 to TRBJ2-1; 7 bases align to TRBD1. CDR3 length: 12 amino acids. Trimming removed 7 bases from V and 10 bases from J; junction bases left unmatched: 7. CDR1 is MNHEY, CDR2 SVGAGI, per germline. The CDR3 DNA sequence: TGTGCCAGCATTACGGAAGGGGGCGAGCAGTTCTTC. This encodes CASITEGGEQFF.

This rearrangement joins TRBV3-1 (or the pseudogene TRBV3-2) to TRBJ2-5; 11 positions match TRBD2. CDR3 size: 18 residues. CDR1 and CDR2 (germline): LGHDT, YNNKEL (reference sequence). Trimming at V came to 0 bases and at J to 4 bases, leaving 10 bases not matched to a gene. The CDR3 nucleotides read TGTGCCAGCAGCCAAGAGGGAGTACTAGCGGGAGTCGGAGAGACCCAGTACTTC. Translation: CASSQEGVLAGVGETQYF.

The rearrangement joins TRBV7-8 to TRBJ2-5, with D unresolved. Trimming stripped 1 base from V and 1 base from J, with 7 bases between. The length of the CDR3 is 14 residues. Germline assignment: CDR1 SGHVS and CDR2 FQNEAQ. CDR3 bases: TGTGCCAGCAGCTTAGTTGGCGGCCAAGAGACCCAGTACTTC. This translates into CASSLVGGQETQYF. Based on the CDR3 plus reference TRBV7-8 and TRBJ2-5, the full variable domain is GAGVSQSPRYKVAKRGQDVALRCDPISGHVSLFWYQQALGQGPEFLTYFQNEAQLDKSGLPSDRFFAERPEGSVSTLKIQRTQQEDSAVYLCASSLVGGQETQYFGPGTRLLVL.

The V gene is TRBV4-2, the J gene TRBJ1-2, with a weak D call TRBD1 (6 bases). There are 16 residues in the CDR3. Germline V gene data show CDR1 as LGHNA and CDR2 as YNFKEQ. The V end was cut by 0 bases, the J end by 4 bases, with 15 bases between. The CDR3 loop reads CASSQDLQGTTYGYTF. CDR3 nucleotides: TGTGCCAGCAGCCAAGATCTCCAGGGGACTACCTATGGCTACACCTTC.

This clone was counted once. V usage is TRBV5-4 and J usage is TRBJ2-1; possible D gene TRBD1, 5 bases. Germline values: CDR1 SGHNT, CDR2 YYREEE (reference sequence). Deletions cut 0 bases from V and 7 bases from J, with 20 bases between. The CDR3 covers 17 residues. The CDR3, as DNA: TGTGCCAGCAGCTTGGCAGACACAGGATGGGCAGCTAATGAGCAGTTCTTC. Its protein is CASSLADTGWAANEQFF.

The J gene is TRBJ2-5, the V gene TRBV5-1, with 7 bases identical to TRBD1. V gave up 4 bases and J gave up 1 base; unmatched junction bases: 4. The CDR3 has 14 amino acids. Germline V gene sequence: CDR1 SGHRS, CDR2 YFSETQ. CDR3 DNA sequence: TGCGCCAGCAGCCTGACAGGGTTCCAAGAGACCCAGTACTTC. This gives the protein CASSLTGFQETQYF.

The chain combines TRBV7-9 with TRBJ1-4; 8 nucleotides match TRBD1. The CDR3 contains 14 residues. Per the germline V gene, CDR1 is SEHNR and CDR2 is FQNEAQ (reference sequence). J gave up 8 bases and V 7 bases, and 9 bases lay outside the gene matches. The CDR3 spells CASTLGQVEEKLFF. For the CDR3, the DNA is TGTGCCAGCACCCTGGGACAGGTGGAGGAAAAACTGTTTTTT.

The chain employs TRBV19 and TRBJ2-2; 10 nucleotides line up with TRBD2. Germline assignment: CDR1 LNHDA and CDR2 SQIVND (reference sequence). The V and J ends lost 8 bases and 4 bases, in that order; junction bases with no gene match: 10. CDR3 length equals 16 residues. The CDR3 coding sequence is TGTGCCAGTCGGCGGTCCGGGACTAGCGTCACCGGGGAGCTGTTTTTT. Residues: CASRRSGTSVTGELFF.

This sequence joins TRBV6-5 and TRBJ2-7; weak D call: TRBD2 (5 bases). The germline V and J ends were trimmed by 4 bases and 4 bases, with 14 bases remaining between them. Germline CDR1 and CDR2: MNHEY and SVGAGI. The CDR3 is 14 amino acids. The DNA of the CDR3 is TGTGCCAGCAGTTCTCTCTCTGGGAGATACGAGCAGTACTTC. Translated: CASSSLSGRYEQYF.

The genes are TRBV4-3 and TRBJ2-1, with a weak D call TRBD2 (5 bases). Germline-derived CDR1 and CDR2 are LGHNA and YSLEER. V dropped 5 bases and J dropped 7 bases, with 15 bases sitting between them. The CDR3 runs 14 residues. The CDR3 region has the DNA TGCGCCAGCAGCTATACTAGTCTGACGAATGAGCAGTTCTTC. It is translated as CASSYTSLTNEQFF.

The V call is TRBV3-1 (or the pseudogene TRBV3-2), the J call TRBJ2-1; 8 bases match TRBD2. This CDR3 is built from 15 residues. Germline trimming cut 4 bases from V and 3 bases from J; bases unmatched to any gene: 5. The germline V gene has CDR1 LGHDT and CDR2 YNNKEL (reference sequence). The CDR3 loop reads CASSPSGGNYNEQFF. For the CDR3, the DNA is TGTGCCAGCAGCCCGAGCGGGGGTAACTACAATGAGCAGTTCTTC.

The chain has TRBV7-9 and TRBJ2-1; no definite D call. Germline V gives CDR1 SEHNR, CDR2 FQNEAQ (reference sequence). The CDR3 covers 12 residues. V lost 2 bases, J lost 15 bases, and 14 bases lay in between. Written as DNA, the CDR3 is TGTGCCAGCAGCTTATCCTATGGGCAGCCGTTCTTC. Translation: CASSLSYGQPFF.

This clone was picked up one time. The genes are TRBV9 and TRBJ2-5; TRBD2 matches 10 bases. This CDR3 comprises 15 residues. The germline gives CDR1 SGDLS, CDR2 YYNGEE. Unmatched junction bases numbered 7, after V lost 3 bases and J lost 5 bases. CDR3 coding DNA: TGTGCCAGCAGCGACACCGGGACTAGCGCGGAGACCCAGTACTTC. Translated, it gives CASSDTGTSAETQYF.

The chain combines TRBV19 with TRBJ2-3; TRBD1 matches 8 bases. Germline trimming cut 3 bases from V and 3 bases from J; bases unmatched to any gene: 5. The germline V gene encodes CDR1 LNHDA and CDR2 SQIVND (reference sequence). This CDR3 region has 15 residues. DNA for the CDR3: TGTGCCAGTAGTATCGGACAGGGTCAAACAGATACGCAGTATTTT. This codes for CASSIGQGQTDTQYF.

The rearrangement joins TRBV10-3 to TRBJ2-7, with 10 bases fitting TRBD2. The CDR3 runs to 17 residues. V dropped 0 bases and J dropped 3; count of bases not matched to a gene: 8. Germline assignment: CDR1 ENHRY and CDR2 SYGVKD. CDR3: CAISESSLAGVNYEQYF. The CDR3 DNA sequence: TGTGCCATCAGTGAGTCCAGTCTAGCGGGAGTGAACTACGAGCAGTACTTC.

The rearrangement links TRBV6-5 to TRBJ1-1; the D gene is possibly TRBD1 (5 bases). V was shortened by 2 bases and J by 0 bases, with 10 bases between the two germline ends. The CDR3 covers 15 residues. In germline, CDR1 is MNHEY, CDR2 SVGAGI. This CDR3 is CASSYGAGMNTEAFF. The DNA for the CDR3 is TGTGCCAGCAGTTACGGGGCAGGAATGAACACTGAAGCTTTCTTT.

This clone was detected only a few times. V usage is TRBV21-1 and J usage is TRBJ2-3; TRBD1 is the table's D call, not checked against the DNA. TRBV21-1 is recorded as a pseudogene. The CDR3 consists of 16 residues. The CDR3: CASSKDMDTPTDTQYF. The DNA for the CDR3 is TGTGCCAGCAGCAAAGACATGGACACTCCTACAGATACGCAGTATTTT.

As concerns this clone: At one boundary the junction diverges from the germline segment, which might be a read error. The gene calls are TRBV2 and TRBJ1-5; the D is unclear. This CDR3 spans 13 amino acids. Germline CDR1 and CDR2: SNHLY and FYNNEI. CDR3 DNA: TGTGCCAGCAGTGGGCCTAGCATTCAGCCCCAGCATTTT. Its translation is CASSGPSIQPQHF.

This clone was recorded once. The CDR3 protein is CATSDRGGGQETQYF. CDR3 bases: TGTGCCACCAGTGACCGTGGTGGCGGGCAAGAGACCCAGTACTTC. The chain couples TRBV24-1 to TRBJ2-5; D might be TRBD2 (5 bases). The V end lost 4 bases, the J end lost 2 bases, and 13 bases lay between the germline ends. Germline CDR1 KGHDR, CDR2 SFDVKD. The CDR3 consists of 15 residues.